This T cell receptor (beta chain) was recorded in a study of shared clonotypes between healthy human individuals (TCRdb year 2020). A note on the overall study: The cohort included three men and a couple of women between 18 and 49 years of age. To estimate repertoire size and how much clonotypes are shared between individuals, the study performed deep sequencing of blood TCR repertoires from a few healthy adults. Different laboratories and diverse techniques were used to prepare libraries and sequence TCR repertoires, to increase sequencing depth and limit assay-specific biases. Per donor, leukapheresis produced somewhere between about 0.9 and 9 billion PBMCs. For each donor, CD4 naive and CD4 memory were each run on three plates, CD8 naive on two plates, and CD8 memory on one plate.

What the study reported, not specific to this receptor: Compared with non-shared clonotypes, clonotypes shared by all four sorted-subset donors had higher generation probabilities. Sharing across a handful of donors was observed for about 4.8% of naive CD4, less than 4% of naive CD8, 2% to 2.5% of memory CD4, and about 0.38% of memory CD8 clonotypes. Pairwise subsampling led to the expectation that sequencing depth would affect the degree of clonotype sharing among donors. Incomplete sequencing was indicated by rarefaction of sorted-subset datasets, despite the large sequencing depth. Estimated clonotype richness was generally larger for naive than for memory subsets. Sampling was restricted to blood, and TCR repertoires in tissues likely differ from the TCR repertoires found in blood. Because the study included a small number of donors, the genetic and exposure-history diversity represented was limited.

From a lookup of the germline V gene, CDR1 and CDR2 are SGHTA and FQGTGA. Including cysteine and phenylalanine, the CDR3 has 11 amino acids. CDR3 DNA is the only sequence kept; it has 33 bases, read in frame from the first base. Healthy HIV-negative adults with no recently reported acute infections or vaccinations were included as donors. Every donor was a Caucasian adult living in Nashville, Tennessee, USA. CD4+ T cells were enriched by magnetic negative selection, after which naive cells were positively selected on CD45RA and the negative fraction was taken as the memory subset. After blood collection by leukapheresis, PBMCs were isolated using Ficoll-Histopaque density gradient centrifugation and then cryopreserved in the vapor phase of liquid nitrogen. Analytical flow cytometry was used to check the purity and quantity of each magnetically sorted T cell population. Genomic DNA was isolated from each sorted fraction and quantified by UV absorbance on a Nanodrop 2000c.

TCR CDR3 regions were amplified from genomic DNA by multiplex PCR using the deep immunoSEQ assay. Extracted genomic DNA from each cell subset was distributed evenly across all wells of several immunoSEQ 96-well plates, and each plate was treated as a replicate. For sorted subsets, each replicate PCR was loaded with about 0.2 ug genomic DNA, equivalent to 30,000 or so T cell genomes. Purified libraries were measured with a Qubit 3.0 fluorometer, size-checked on a Bioanalyzer 2100, and measured again with the KAPA Library Quantification kit. Every immunoSEQ 96-well plate was sequenced on a separate single-read 150-cycle Illumina NextSeq 550 flow cell. Concerning the study's data processing: Because the immunoSEQ output included only junctional sequences and no quality scores, the filtering could not be the same as the filtering used for full-length reads. To assign V/J genes and CDR3, sequences were annotated against IMGT germline references using PyIR, a Python wrapper for IgBLAST v1.9. Reads were filtered out if the reads had weak V/J assignments (E-value above 1e-6), no CDR3, stop codons, out-of-frame junctions, or ambiguous translated residues. V3J clonotypes were defined as sequences sharing the same inferred V gene, J gene, and CDR3 amino acid sequence. Percentage overlap between repertoires was computed as shared unique clonotypes divided by the size of the smaller repertoire. RTK rarefaction, the Chao1 estimator, and Recon v2.1 estimates of unobserved clonotypes were used to assess repertoire richness. Generation probabilities for all TCRbeta clonotypes obtained by the gDNA method from four donors were computed using OLGA. This is the immuneACCESS table as TCRdb keeps it, with only in-frame sequences that have V and J called. A part of the clones is gone; compared with another copy, unresolved V genes explain less than half, and the rest is unexplained. Clone size and V and J calls were adopted from that table, with D and trimming inferred from the DNA. Present in this sample are approximately 2,000,000 clones, less than 95% of which were seen just once. Of the sample, more than 0.35% falls within the top ten clones.

This clone appeared a single time. Its antigen is not yet known. An end of the junction differs from the germline gene, which may be a read error. The sample comprised naive CD4+ T cells from PBMCs. The cell subset or site label of this sample denotes: CD45RA+ positively selected. The chain joins TRBV7-3 to TRBJ2-1; 8 central nucleotides agree with TRBD1. The TCR sequence derives from a man aged 18 to 30 in good health. Some clones in this sample may be carry-over from other donors' samples. The DNA is TGTGCCAGCAGCTCACAGGGACAGGCGGTCTTC. This yields the protein CASSSQGQAVF. Outside the CDR3, residues come from the reference TRBV7-3 and TRBJ2-1 proteins, so the full variable domain is: GAGVSQTPSNKVTEKGKYVELRCDPISGHTALYWYRQSLGQGPEFLIYFQGTGAADDSGLPNDRFFAVRPEGSVSTLKIQRTERGDSAVYLCASSSQGQAVFGPGTRLTVL.